The present T cell receptor (beta chain) was sequenced within a study of cytomegalovirus exposure and HLA in healthy donors. Concerning this clone itself: Its antigen is still unknown.

The PCR had 60 Vbeta and 13 Jbeta primers. The method was immunoSEQ multiplex PCR; TCRdb's version includes in-frame clones alone and lacks a portion of them. Found here are approximately 140,000 clones, 80% of them singletons; the top ten hold 5.1%. General observations from the study: An analysis was carried out at a later point. It showed that HLA-associated TCR beta chains were more clonally expanded than equally common non-associated chains. Altogether, 164 TCR beta chains were recorded as cytomegalovirus-associated. TCR beta V- and J-gene trimming, according to a later analysis, was linked to a missense DCLRE1C variant.

The ends were cut back, 7 bases at V and 4 bases at J, with 5 bases in the middle. Germline lookup yields CDR1 MDHEN and CDR2 SYDVKM. The CDR3 consists of 11 residues. This chain connects TRBV28 to TRBJ1-5, with D possibly matching TRBD1 (5 bases). The clonotype originates from a male donor in good health and CMV-seronegative. The sample taken for sequencing was PBMCs. CDR3: CASKGNQPQHF. Here the CDR3 DNA reads TGTGCCAGCAAGGGGAATCAGCCCCAGCATTTT.